The 13 T cell receptor beta chains reported below all come from one sample, sequenced in a study of vaccination effects on CD4 cells after COVID-19. These TCRs are of unknown antigen specificity. Profiled with immunoSEQ multiplex PCR; TCRdb holds only in-frame clones, not every one. The sample has under 40,000 clones, 70% to 80% seen once. With roughly nine days of culture completed, CD4+ T cells were isolated. Sequencing used CD4+ T cells from PBMCs cultured without peptide, obtained before COVID-19 vaccination. Every receptor here comes from a human donor who received a COVID-19 vaccine.

This clone is medium-sized in the sample. The gene calls are TRBV10-1 and TRBJ2-3; D remains unclear. Trimming stripped 4 bases from V and 2 bases from J, with 7 bases between. The V gene's germline CDR1 is WNHNN and CDR2 SYGVQD (reference sequence). The CDR3 is 13 residues long. CDR3 residues: CASSAADTDTQYF. CDR3 DNA sequence: TGCGCCAGCAGTGCGGCAGACACAGATACGCAGTATTTT.

The CDR3 nucleotides are TGTGCCAGCAGCGTGGGACATCACTCCTACGAGCAGTACTTC. This encodes CASSVGHHSYEQYF. This chain joins TRBV5-5 and TRBJ2-7; the D gene is possibly TRBD1 (6 bases). V was clipped by 4 bases and J by 0 bases, with 11 bases between them. Per the germline V gene, CDR1 is SGHKS and CDR2 is YYEKEE (reference sequence). The CDR3 consists of 14 residues.

The rearrangement links TRBV27 to TRBJ1-2; D is perhaps TRBD1 (5 bases). V lost 5 bases to trimming and J lost 4 bases, with 23 bases between them. Germline-derived CDR1 and CDR2 are MNHEY and SMNVEV (reference sequence). The CDR3 contains 17 residues. The CDR3 protein is CASSPWQSGHSGYGYTF. CDR3 DNA: TGTGCCAGCAGTCCATGGCAAAGTGGACACTCCGGCTATGGCTACACCTTC.

The chain links TRBV3-1 (or the pseudogene TRBV3-2) to TRBJ1-1; D gene uncertain. The CDR3 extends over 14 amino acids. The V gene's germline CDR1 is LGHDT and CDR2 YNNKEL (reference sequence). V was shortened by 7 bases and J by 6 bases, with 18 bases between the two germline ends. CDR3: CASMSAVGGSEAFF. The CDR3 nucleotides are TGTGCCAGCATGTCGGCTGTGGGAGGATCTGAAGCTTTCTTT.

The chain uses TRBV11-2 and TRBJ1-6; D uncertain. Germline loops: CDR1 SGHAT, CDR2 FQNNGV. The CDR3 is made up of 15 amino acids. Trimming removed 2 bases at V and 2 bases at J, with 7 bases between. The CDR3 bases are TGTGCCAGCAGCTTAAGGGAACCCTATAATTCACCCCTCCACTTT. It codes for CASSLREPYNSPLHF.

V and J are TRBV5-1 and TRBJ1-5; D is perhaps TRBD1 (6 bases). The V end was cut by 5 bases, the J end by 3 bases, with 18 bases between. CDR3 size: 16 residues. In germline, CDR1 is SGHRS, CDR2 YFSETQ. The CDR3 coding sequence is TGCGCCAGCAGTTGGGGGGGGCCCACCTCCAATCAGCCCCAGCATTTT. It translates to CASSWGGPTSNQPQHF.

This clone was counted only a few times. V gene TRBV10-3 combines with J gene TRBJ2-7, with D uncertain. Germline V lookup: CDR1 ENHRY, CDR2 SYGVKD. The CDR3 spans 11 residues. V lost 7 bases to trimming and J lost 5 bases, with 9 bases between them. The CDR3 loop reads CAITDTDEQYF. Here the CDR3 DNA reads TGTGCCATCACCGATACAGACGAGCAGTACTTC.

The chain couples TRBV3-1 (or the pseudogene TRBV3-2) to TRBJ2-7, with TRBD1 matching 8 bases. This CDR3 comprises 14 residues. Germline values: CDR1 LGHDT, CDR2 YNNKEL (reference sequence). V lost 4 bases and J lost 4; bases outside the gene matches: 6. The CDR3 DNA reads TGTGCCAGCAGCCCCGGACAGGGTAGTTACGAGCAGTACTTC. Translation gives CASSPGQGSYEQYF.

The chain joins TRBV15 to TRBJ1-5; D not certain. This CDR3 has 14 amino acids. Germline CDR1 and CDR2: LNHNV and YYDKDF (reference sequence). Trimming shortened V by 0 bases and J by 2 bases, and 5 bases separated the two germline ends. This chain's CDR3 is CATSRDFGNQPQHF. CDR3 nucleotide sequence: TGTGCCACCAGCAGAGACTTTGGCAATCAGCCCCAGCATTTT.

This chain uses TRBV2 with TRBJ2-5, with D possibly matching TRBD1 (6 bases). Looked up from germline, CDR1 is SNHLY and CDR2 is FYNNEI. The length of the CDR3 is 14 residues. V lost 6 bases, J lost 4 bases, and 15 bases lay in between. The chain's CDR3 is CASRMTGASETQYF. CDR3 nucleotide sequence: TGTGCCAGCAGGATGACAGGAGCATCAGAGACCCAGTACTTC.

V is TRBV14 and J is TRBJ2-7, with D unclear. The CDR3 sequence is 11 residues long. V lost 1 base and J lost 5, with 3 bases in between. Per germline, CDR1 SGHDN and CDR2 FVKESK. The CDR3 spells CASSQVNEQYF. The CDR3 coding sequence is TGTGCCAGCAGCCAAGTAAACGAGCAGTACTTC.

V is TRBV18 and J is TRBJ2-7; 11 bases align to TRBD2. Unmatched junction bases numbered 10, after V lost 6 bases and J lost 3 bases. Per the germline V gene, CDR1 is KGHSH and CDR2 is LQKENI. The CDR3 is 16 residues long. CDR3 residues: CASSGTSGSGGYEQYF. For the CDR3, the DNA is TGTGCCAGCTCTGGGACTAGCGGCTCTGGTGGCTACGAGCAGTACTTC.

This clone was found a few times. The V call is TRBV27, the J call TRBJ1-2, with D possibly matching TRBD1 (5 bases). V gave up 8 bases and J gave up 2 bases, with 9 bases separating them. The CDR3 consists of 12 residues. Germline lookup yields CDR1 MNHEY and CDR2 SMNVEV (reference sequence). The CDR3 DNA sequence: TGTGCCAGCCGGGGACGGAACTATGGCTACACCTTC. Translating it yields CASRGRNYGYTF.